These 17 T cell receptor beta chains share one sample of origin, sequenced in a study of T-cell memory formation after mild COVID-19. Each CDR3 protein gets one entry after TCRdb re-called the 5' RACE reads with MiXCR. The repertoire holds about 270,000 distinct CDR3 sequences, with roughly 17% as singletons. Sequences were obtained from PBMCs or a T cell subset sorted from them (not recorded which). The receptors originated from a man aged 18 to 29 who had mild COVID-19 (a few samples of this study predate the infection). Cell type and time point are not known.

This clonotype has a handful of counts. The J gene is TRBJ2-5, the V gene TRBV12-3 or TRBV12-4, with TRBD2 identical over 7 bases. V dropped 4 bases and J dropped 4; count of bases not matched to a gene: 6. The CDR3 covers 14 residues. The CDR3, as DNA: TGTGCCAGCAGTTCCCGGTGGGGGGGAGAGACCCAGTACTTC. The encoded protein is CASSSRWGGETQYF.

The chain recombines TRBV7-9 with TRBJ2-2; D is unclear. The CDR3 spans 12 residues. The germline gives CDR1 SEHNR, CDR2 FQNEAQ (reference sequence). Deletions cut 0 bases from V and 7 bases from J, with 3 bases between. CDR3 region: CASSLAFGELFF. For the CDR3, the DNA is TGTGCCAGCAGCTTAGCTTTCGGGGAGCTGTTTTTT.

The chain uses TRBV10-3 and TRBJ1-2; 7 nucleotides agree with TRBD1. The length of the CDR3 is 15 residues. Germline CDR1 is ENHRY and CDR2 is SYGVKD. V dropped 8 bases and J dropped 6; count of bases not matched to a gene: 15. CDR3 in DNA: TGTGCCATCGGCCCGATCGGGACAGTATCAAATGGCTACACCTTC. It yields the protein CAIGPIGTVSNGYTF.

This clonotype was counted between two and nine times. V and J are TRBV9 and TRBJ2-3; D not resolved. Trimming stripped 2 bases from V and 0 bases from J, with 10 bases between. The CDR3 is 15 residues long. The V gene's germline CDR1 is SGDLS and CDR2 YYNGEE. The CDR3 loop reads CASSVTLYSTDTQYF. Here the CDR3 DNA reads TGTGCCAGCAGCGTCACCCTCTATAGCACAGATACGCAGTATTTT.

The chain joins TRBV4-1 to TRBJ1-2, with D perhaps matching TRBD1 (6 bases). The CDR3 is 16 amino acids. V was cut by 1 base and J by 2 bases, with 14 bases left in between. Germline assignment: CDR1 MGHRA and CDR2 YSYEKL. Here the CDR3 reads CASSQAPRGGNYGYTF. Here the CDR3 DNA reads TGCGCCAGCAGCCAAGCCCCGAGAGGGGGGAACTATGGCTACACCTTC.

The rearrangement links TRBV6-1 to TRBJ2-7, with 7 bases that match TRBD2. The CDR3 runs to 16 residues. In germline, CDR1 is MNHNS, CDR2 SASEGT. After removal of 6 bases from V and 2 bases from J, the junction contained 13 bases not matched to a gene. The CDR3: CASRIGGGIGTYEQYV. The CDR3 nucleotides are TGTGCCAGCAGGATTGGGGGAGGGATTGGAACCTACGAGCAGTACGTC.

This clonotype was picked up many times. The rearrangement links TRBV12-3 or TRBV12-4 to TRBJ1-5; D unclear. The CDR3 totals 11 residues. V lost 2 bases and J 4 bases, leaving 0 bases between the germline ends. CDR3 protein: CASSLNQPQHF. DNA of the CDR3: TGTGCCAGCAGTTTAAATCAGCCCCAGCATTTT.

This clonotype was detected many times. The J gene is TRBJ1-5, the V gene TRBV18, with TRBD1 as a possible D gene (5 bases). Trimming stripped 3 bases from V and 5 bases from J, with 8 bases between. Germline CDR1 KGHSH, CDR2 LQKENI. This CDR3 contains 13 residues. The CDR3 loop is CASSPRGDQPQHF. The CDR3 DNA is TGTGCCAGCTCACCTCGGGGCGATCAGCCCCAGCATTTT.

This chain joins TRBV27 and TRBJ2-1; D could derive from TRBD1 or TRBD2 (6 bases each). The CDR3 contains 14 residues. With 4 bases removed from V and 9 bases from J, the gap between germline ends came to 16 bases. Per germline, CDR1 MNHEY and CDR2 SMNVEV (reference sequence). The CDR3 nucleotides are TGTGCCAGCAGTTCCAAGTCAGGGGAGGCTGAGCAGTTCTTC. It encodes CASSSKSGEAEQFF.

This clonotype was detected only a few times. This chain uses TRBV6-5 with TRBJ1-1, with 8 bases aligning to TRBD1. The CDR3 is 14 residues long. The germline CDR1 and CDR2 sequences are MNHEY and SVGAGI. With V trimmed by 4 bases and J by 1 base, 2 bases remained unmatched. The CDR3 DNA reads TGTGCCAGCAGTTTCGACAGGGGGAACACTGAAGCTTTCTTT. Translated, it gives CASSFDRGNTEAFF.

This CDR3 reads CASSWGEWYGYTF. DNA of the CDR3: TGTGCCAGCAGCTGGGGGGAGTGGTATGGCTACACCTTC. The rearrangement links TRBV7-2 to TRBJ1-2, with D perhaps TRBD1 (5 bases). The V gene lost 4 bases and the J gene lost 5 bases, with 11 bases spanning the gap. The germline CDR1 and CDR2 sequences are SGHTA and FQGNSA. This CDR3 is 13 amino acids long.

J is TRBJ2-2 and V is TRBV5-1; a weak D match, TRBD2 (5 bases). CDR3 length equals 12 residues. Between the trimmed V and J ends, which lost 7 bases and 1 base, there was a span of 5 bases. Germline loops: CDR1 SGHRS, CDR2 YFSETQ. The CDR3 DNA reads as TGCGCCAGCCGGGGGAACACCGGGGAGCTGTTTTTT. This codes for CASRGNTGELFF.

The chain employs TRBV7-2 and TRBJ2-2; maybe TRBD2 (6 bases). The V gene lost 5 bases and the J gene lost 2 bases, with 15 bases spanning the gap. Germline-derived CDR1 and CDR2 are SGHTA and FQGNSA. This CDR3 spans 16 amino acids. The CDR3 loop is CASSPRPAGNTGELFF. In nucleotides, the CDR3 is TGTGCCAGCAGCCCCAGACCAGCGGGTAACACCGGGGAGCTGTTTTTT.

This chain links TRBV20-1 with TRBJ1-5; unclear D gene. Looked up from germline, CDR1 is DFQATT and CDR2 is SNEGSKA (reference sequence). The CDR3 is 15 residues long. V was trimmed by 3 bases and J by 9 bases, leaving 21 bases between them. CDR3 region: CSASTAASPIWPQHF. CDR3 DNA: TGCAGTGCTAGTACAGCAGCGAGCCCTATTTGGCCCCAGCATTTT.

In this sample, this clonotype turned up many times. V is TRBV12-3 or TRBV12-4 and J is TRBJ1-2; 7 nucleotides match TRBD1. This CDR3 is 12 amino acids long. After removal of 2 bases from V and 8 bases from J, the junction contained 2 bases not matched to a gene. CDR3 sequence reads: CASSLQGDGYTF. CDR3 bases: TGTGCCAGCAGTTTACAGGGGGACGGCTACACCTTC.

The chain combines TRBV20-1 with TRBJ2-3; 7 nucleotides line up with TRBD2. The CDR3 extends over 15 amino acids. CDR1 is DFQATT and CDR2 is SNEGSKA in the germline V gene (reference sequence). J gave up 7 bases and V 6 bases, and 16 bases lay outside the gene matches. CDR3 residues: CSADPPEGGGYTQYF. The CDR3 coding sequence is TGCAGTGCGGACCCCCCTGAGGGCGGGGGTTATACGCAGTATTTT.

This clonotype was counted a few times. The V and J genes are TRBV25-1 and TRBJ1-2, with D maybe TRBD1 (6 bases). Germline V gene sequence: CDR1 MGHDK, CDR2 SYGVNS. V was cut by 8 bases and J by 5 bases, with 12 bases left in between. The length of the CDR3 is 12 residues. CDR3 residues: CASLGTYYGYTF. CDR3 bases: TGTGCCAGCCTCGGGACATATTATGGCTACACCTTC.